These 14 T cell receptor beta chains came from one sample sequenced in a study of blood T cell repertoires in COVID-19. The repertoire was sequenced with immunoSEQ multiplex PCR; TCRdb's copy has only in-frame clones and lacks some. The sample holds approximately 54,000 clones, about four fifths seen once. The sequencing input was peripheral blood. These receptor sequences come from a woman aged 55-70 years with acute or convalescent COVID-19.

The V and J genes are TRBV5-1 and TRBJ2-7; TRBD1 matches 8 bases. Germline V gives CDR1 SGHRS, CDR2 YFSETQ. This CDR3 region has 15 residues. The V and J ends lost 0 bases and 5 bases, in that order; junction bases with no gene match: 7. Here the CDR3 reads CASSLGGQGGNEQYF. CDR3 DNA sequence: TGCGCCAGCAGCTTGGGCGGACAGGGTGGGAACGAGCAGTACTTC.

This chain connects TRBV6-6 to TRBJ2-7, with 7 bases aligning to TRBD2. V trimming: 5 bases; J trimming: 6 bases; junction bases outside the gene matches: 10. Germline CDR1 is MNHNY and CDR2 is SVGAGI (reference sequence). The CDR3 length is 14 residues. Written as DNA, the CDR3 is TGTGCCAGCAGTAAACTCAGGGAGGGTCTCGAGCAGTACTTC. This translates into CASSKLREGLEQYF.

The chain couples TRBV7-9 to TRBJ2-7; the match to TRBD1 covers 7 bases. Germline V gene lookup returns CDR1 SEHNR and CDR2 FQNEAQ (reference sequence). After removal of 5 bases from V and 1 base from J, the junction contained 5 bases not matched to a gene. CDR3 size: 14 residues. The CDR3 sequence is CASSPDRPSYEQYF. Here the CDR3 DNA reads TGTGCCAGCAGCCCGGACAGGCCATCCTACGAGCAGTACTTC.

The chain couples TRBV6-1 to TRBJ2-7; D not certain. V dropped 3 bases and J dropped 5 bases, with 5 bases sitting between them. The germline V gene has CDR1 MNHNS and CDR2 SASEGT. This CDR3 spans 11 amino acids. The CDR3 here is CASSDINEQYF. As DNA, the CDR3 is TGTGCCAGCAGTGATATAAACGAGCAGTACTTC.

V and J are TRBV19 and TRBJ1-1, with a possible D match to TRBD1 (5 bases). The germline V gene has CDR1 LNHDA and CDR2 SQIVND (reference sequence). Trimming stripped 8 bases from V and 1 base from J, with 17 bases between. The CDR3 totals 15 residues. The CDR3 DNA sequence: TGTGCCAGTCAGGGTCGCCACCTTACGAACACTGAAGCTTTCTTT. It specifies CASQGRHLTNTEAFF.

The chain combines TRBV24-1 with TRBJ1-4; D uncertain. Germline CDR1 is KGHDR and CDR2 is SFDVKD. V was clipped by 1 base and J by 4 bases, with 18 bases between them. The CDR3 extends over 18 amino acids. As DNA, the CDR3 is TGTGCCACCAGTGATTTCGCAGAATTCTTCCTCTTTAATGAAAAACTGTTTTTT. As protein: CATSDFAEFFLFNEKLFF.

CDR3 in DNA: TGTGCCAGCAGTGGACATAAGCCCATGAACACTGAAGCTTTCTTT. Protein product: CASSGHKPMNTEAFF. This sequence joins TRBV28 and TRBJ1-1; weak D call: TRBD1 (5 bases). Germline V gene sequence: CDR1 MDHEN, CDR2 SYDVKM. Trimming shortened V by 5 bases and J by 0 bases, and 13 bases separated the two germline ends. The CDR3 has 15 amino acids.

This chain joins TRBV6-5 and TRBJ1-5; D might be TRBD1 (5 bases). Between the trimmed V and J ends, which lost 2 bases and 7 bases, there was a span of 9 bases. The germline CDR1 and CDR2 sequences are MNHEY and SVGAGI. The CDR3 length is 13 residues. The CDR3: CASSYGTLQPQHF. CDR3 nucleotides: TGTGCCAGCAGTTACGGGACTTTACAGCCCCAGCATTTT.

The chain carries TRBV19 and TRBJ2-5; tentatively, D is TRBD2 (5 bases). V lost 4 bases to trimming and J lost 5 bases, with 14 bases between them. CDR1 LNHDA and CDR2 SQIVND come from the germline V gene (reference sequence). This CDR3 is built from 14 residues. This CDR3 reads CASSRSVRGETQYF. The CDR3 region has the DNA TGTGCCAGTAGTAGGTCGGTTCGAGGGGAGACCCAGTACTTC.

The J gene is TRBJ1-1, the V gene TRBV5-1; 12 bases are shared with TRBD1. Looked up from germline, CDR1 is SGHRS and CDR2 is YFSETQ. This CDR3 has 17 amino acids. The trim removed 0 bases at V and 4 bases at J, leaving 7 bases unmatched. CDR3 DNA sequence: TGCGCCAGCAGCTTGGACGGGACAGGGGGCCTCGGCACTGAAGCTTTCTTT. As protein: CASSLDGTGGLGTEAFF.

The genes are TRBV5-1 and TRBJ2-7; D unclear. CDR1 and CDR2 from the germline V gene are SGHRS and YFSETQ. The CDR3 has 13 amino acids. V was shortened by 4 bases and J by 0 bases, with 8 bases between the two germline ends. The CDR3, as DNA: TGCGCCAGCAGCCCAACCAGCTCCTACGAGCAGTACTTC. Its protein is CASSPTSSYEQYF.

The V gene is TRBV3-1 (or the pseudogene TRBV3-2), the J gene TRBJ1-4, with TRBD1 as a possible D gene (5 bases). Germline V gives CDR1 LGHDT, CDR2 YNNKEL (reference sequence). The germline V and J ends were trimmed by 2 bases and 7 bases, with 11 bases remaining between them. The CDR3 has 14 amino acids. The CDR3 protein is CASSQRQKGEKLFF. The DNA for the CDR3 is TGTGCCAGCAGCCAAAGACAGAAGGGTGAAAAACTGTTTTTT.

The gene calls are TRBV18 and TRBJ1-1; D is unclear. Per the germline V gene, CDR1 is KGHSH and CDR2 is LQKENI. The germline V and J ends were trimmed by 3 bases and 3 bases, with 8 bases remaining between them. The CDR3 runs to 13 residues. The CDR3 DNA follows: TGTGCCAGCTCACCCCGTCCCGACACTGAAGCTTTCTTT. Translating it yields CASSPRPDTEAFF. Together with reference TRBV18 and TRBJ1-1, the CDR3 gives the full variable domain: NAGVMQNPRHLVRRRGQEARLRCSPMKGHSHVYWYRQLPEEGLKFMVYLQKENIIDESGMPKERFSAEFPKEGPSILRIQQVVRGDSAAYFCASSPRPDTEAFFGQGTRLTVV.

This rearrangement joins TRBV7-6 to TRBJ2-5; possible D gene TRBD2, 5 bases. The germline V gene encodes CDR1 SGHVS and CDR2 FNYEAQ. Trimming took 1 base from V and 5 from J, leaving 17 bases between them. This CDR3 has 16 residues. In nucleotides, the CDR3 is TGTGCCAGCAGCTTAGGGGGTGGTGGGAGCGGTGAGACCCAGTACTTC. Its protein product is CASSLGGGGSGETQYF.